This is a list of T cell receptor beta chains from one sample in a study of beta chain features in type 1 diabetes. The method was immunoSEQ multiplex PCR; TCRdb's version includes in-frame clones alone and lacks a portion of them. The sample lists around 500,000 clones, 30% seen once, with 0.05% to 0.065% in the top ten. Sequences were obtained from naive CD4+ T cells from blood. These receptors originate from a young man in good health. CDR3s include the opening cysteine and the closing phenylalanine or tryptophan. D genes are given only for firm matches. Some rows have no size entry. The others give once, few or many, or a class for an expanded clone.

DNA,CDR3,V,D,size,J
TGTGCCTGGAGTGGGCTTGAAGGCAATCAGCCCCAGCATTTT,CAWSGLEGNQPQHF,TRBV30,.,.,TRBJ1-5
TGTGCCAGCAGCTTAAGGCTAGCGGGAGTGACCCAGTACTTC,CASSLRLAGVTQYF,TRBV7-2,TRBD2,.,TRBJ2-5
TGTGCCAGTAGTATAGACGGCAGGGCAGAGCAGTTCTTC,CASSIDGRAEQFF,TRBV19,.,.,TRBJ2-1
TGCGCCAGCAAGCTGGGCTTTTCGCTAAGCACAGATACGCAGTATTTT,CASKLGFSLSTDTQYF,TRBV5-1,.,.,TRBJ2-3
TGCAGCGCGAAAACTAGCAACCAAGAGACCCAGTACTTC,CSAKTSNQETQYF,TRBV29-1,.,once,TRBJ2-5
TGTGCCAGCAGCTTAGCAGGGGGCTACACCGATACGCAGTATTTT,CASSLAGGYTDTQYF,TRBV7-2,TRBD1,.,TRBJ2-3
TGTGCCAGCAGCTCAGGGGCCACCAGCTCCTACAATGAGCAGTTCTTC,CASSSGATSSYNEQFF,TRBV5-4,.,.,TRBJ2-1
TGTGCCAGCAGCCTAAAGTCCCTAGCGGGGGGGCGGACGCAGTATTTT,CASSLKSLAGGRTQYF,TRBV7-9,TRBD2,.,TRBJ2-3
TGTGCTAGTGGTTTCCGGGGAGGAGAGACCCAGTACTTC,CASGFRGGETQYF,TRBV12-5,.,.,TRBJ2-5
TGCGCCAGCAGCCAAGACAGCGTCTCCAGCTCCTACGAGCAGTACTTC,CASSQDSVSSSYEQYF,TRBV4-3,.,few,TRBJ2-7
TGTGCCAGCACCGGACTAGCGGGAGGAAATGAGCAGTTCTTC,CASTGLAGGNEQFF,TRBV27,TRBD2,.,TRBJ2-1
TGTGCCAGCAGCCCTCGAGATAGTGAGCAGTTCTTC,CASSPRDSEQFF,TRBV2,.,.,TRBJ2-1
TGCGCCAGCAGTCAATCCAGGCAGGTCAGCGTCTACGAGCAGTACTTC,CASSQSRQVSVYEQYF,TRBV23-1,.,.,TRBJ2-7
TGTGCCAGCAGCTATGCTACAGATACGCAGTATTTT,CASSYATDTQYF,TRBV7-2,.,.,TRBJ2-3
TGCAGCGTAGGGGAGGCGGAGACCCAGTACTTC,CSVGEAETQYF,TRBV29-1,.,few,TRBJ2-5
TGTGCCTGGAAAGAGCCCGGGACAGGGGGTTCAAGCGAGCAGTTCTTC,CAWKEPGTGGSSEQFF,TRBV30,TRBD1,few,TRBJ2-1
TGTGCCAGCAGTGGGGGCGAGCAGTACTTC,CASSGGEQYF,TRBV2,.,.,TRBJ2-7
TGTGCCAGCACAACAGCCTCCTACGAGCAGTACTTC,CASTTASYEQYF,TRBV6-1,.,few,TRBJ2-7
TGTGCCTGGGGTCTTATGGCCAACGTCCTGACTTTC,CAWGLMANVLTF,TRBV30,.,.,TRBJ2-6
TGTGCCAGCAGCGTAGTAGGTAGCGTGACCGGGGAGCTGTTTTTT,CASSVVGSVTGELFF,TRBV9,.,.,TRBJ2-2
TGCGCCAGCAGGAACAGCGCCGGAGGGACTGAAGCTTTCTTT,CASRNSAGGTEAFF,TRBV4-1,.,few,TRBJ1-1
TGTGCCAGCAGCTTAGAGGTAGGGGGCTACGAGCAGTACTTC,CASSLEVGGYEQYF,TRBV7-2,.,.,TRBJ2-7
TGCGCCAGCAGCCAAGAGAGAGGGACGAGTGGCTACACCTTC,CASSQERGTSGYTF,TRBV4-3,.,.,TRBJ1-2
TGTGCCAGCAGCCCATACTCTAGCGGGAGGAATCGCTACGAGCAGTACTTC,CASSPYSSGRNRYEQYF,TRBV11-2,TRBD2,.,TRBJ2-7
TGTGCCAGCAGTGAGACAGGGGTTAGCTCTGGAAACACCATATATTTT,CASSETGVSSGNTIYF,TRBV25-1,TRBD1,.,TRBJ1-3
TGCGCCAGCAGCTTGGGGACTAGCGGGAGCAATGAGCAGTTCTTC,CASSLGTSGSNEQFF,TRBV5-1,TRBD2,.,TRBJ2-1
TGTGCCAGCAGCTTAGCATCGGGTACAGATACGCAGTATTTT,CASSLASGTDTQYF,TRBV7-2,.,.,TRBJ2-3
TGCGCCAGCAGCTCCGCCTTACTAGCGGGAGGGCCTTTGTCCAAAAACATTCAGTACTTC,CASSSALLAGGPLSKNIQYF,TRBV5-1,TRBD2,few,TRBJ2-4
TGTGCCAGCAGCCGGGGACAGGGAAGCTACGAGCAGTACTTC,CASSRGQGSYEQYF,TRBV4-2,TRBD1,.,TRBJ2-7
TGCGCCAGCAGCTTGGAACCAGTCCGCTCTGGGGCCAACGTCCTGACTTTC,CASSLEPVRSGANVLTF,TRBV5-1,.,.,TRBJ2-6
TGTGCCAGCAGCTTTTTTCAGGGAGGTTTGTCTGAAGCTTTCTTT,CASSFFQGGLSEAFF,TRBV7-2,.,.,TRBJ1-1
TGTGCCAGCAGTCGACTGAGCTCCTACAATGAGCAGTTCTTC,CASSRLSSYNEQFF,TRBV11-2,.,.,TRBJ2-1
TGCGCCAGCAGCCGTTTAATGGGAGTAGCGGACCCCTACAATGAGCAGTTCTTC,CASSRLMGVADPYNEQFF,TRBV4-1,.,.,TRBJ2-1
TGTGCCAGCAGAGTTACAGGGGCTGGGGCCAACGTCCTGACTTTC,CASRVTGAGANVLTF,TRBV7-2,TRBD1,.,TRBJ2-6
TGTGCCAGCCTCACTAGCGGTTCCTACAATGAGCAGTTCTTC,CASLTSGSYNEQFF,TRBV28,TRBD2,few,TRBJ2-1
TGTGCCAGTTCCCCACAACCGGGACTAGCGGGAGGACGGTCCTACGAGCAGTACTTC,CASSPQPGLAGGRSYEQYF,TRBV5-4,TRBD2,.,TRBJ2-7
TGTGCCAGCGGTACTCCGGGACAGGGAGTCCACGAGCAGTACTTC,CASGTPGQGVHEQYF,TRBV5-4,TRBD1,.,TRBJ2-7
TGTGCCAGCAGCTTAGTCGGAAACAATGAGCAGTTCTTC,CASSLVGNNEQFF,TRBV7-2,.,few,TRBJ2-1
TGTGCCATCAGTGATTTGCAAGAGGGGCCCCAGCATTTT,CAISDLQEGPQHF,TRBV10-3,.,once,TRBJ1-5
TGCGCCAGCAGCCAAGGACTAGCGGGAGGGTACAGCAGCACAGATACGCAGTATTTT,CASSQGLAGGYSSTDTQYF,TRBV4-1,TRBD2,.,TRBJ2-3
TGTGCCAGCAGTCTCAGAGACAGGGCCCTCCCTGGGGCCAACGTCCTGACTTTC,CASSLRDRALPGANVLTF,TRBV27,TRBD1,.,TRBJ2-6
TGCAGCATAGGTGGAATAGCGGGAGGCCGATCCTACGAGCAGTACTTC,CSIGGIAGGRSYEQYF,TRBV29-1,TRBD2,.,TRBJ2-7
TGCGCCAGCAGCTGGACAGGGGTTGGCTACACCTTC,CASSWTGVGYTF,TRBV5-1,TRBD1,.,TRBJ1-2
TGTGCCACCAGCAGAGGTCGGAACAAGCAGTTCTTC,CATSRGRNKQFF,TRBV15,.,once,TRBJ2-1
TGTGCCAGCAGCTTGAGAGGCGGGGGGCTCTACGAGCAGTACTTC,CASSLRGGGLYEQYF,TRBV13,TRBD2,.,TRBJ2-7
TGTGCCAGCAGTGAAAGCTTGGCCAGTTGGGAGCAGTACTTC,CASSESLASWEQYF,TRBV7-2,.,few,TRBJ2-7
TGTGCCAGCAGTGAGACGGCTAGCACAGATACGCAGTATTTT,CASSETASTDTQYF,TRBV25-1,.,few,TRBJ2-3
TGCAGCGTTGACGCTATGAACACTGAAGCTTTCTTT,CSVDAMNTEAFF,TRBV29-1,.,.,TRBJ1-1
TGTGCCAGCAGCCGAGCGGGACAGTACATGAACACTGAAGCTTTCTTT,CASSRAGQYMNTEAFF,TRBV7-6,TRBD1,.,TRBJ1-1
TGTGCCAGCAGTGAATGGGTCTACGAGCAGTACTTC,CASSEWVYEQYF,TRBV2,.,.,TRBJ2-7
TGTGCCAGCAGTCGACAGGGGAGCTCCTACGAGCAGTACTTC,CASSRQGSSYEQYF,TRBV11-2,TRBD1,.,TRBJ2-7
TGTGCCAGTTTCAGGGAGAATGAGCAGTTCTTC,CASFRENEQFF,TRBV6-5,.,.,TRBJ2-1
TGTGCCTGGGCTCCCACGGGGGGCCACCAGCATTTT,CAWAPTGGHQHF,TRBV30,.,.,TRBJ1-5
TGTGCCTGGAGTCGTCAGTCGTACTACGAGCAGTACTTC,CAWSRQSYYEQYF,TRBV30,.,.,TRBJ2-7
TGTGCCAGCAGCCCCGGACAGGGGGCTTGGGATGAGCAGTTCTTC,CASSPGQGAWDEQFF,TRBV7-9,TRBD1,few,TRBJ2-1